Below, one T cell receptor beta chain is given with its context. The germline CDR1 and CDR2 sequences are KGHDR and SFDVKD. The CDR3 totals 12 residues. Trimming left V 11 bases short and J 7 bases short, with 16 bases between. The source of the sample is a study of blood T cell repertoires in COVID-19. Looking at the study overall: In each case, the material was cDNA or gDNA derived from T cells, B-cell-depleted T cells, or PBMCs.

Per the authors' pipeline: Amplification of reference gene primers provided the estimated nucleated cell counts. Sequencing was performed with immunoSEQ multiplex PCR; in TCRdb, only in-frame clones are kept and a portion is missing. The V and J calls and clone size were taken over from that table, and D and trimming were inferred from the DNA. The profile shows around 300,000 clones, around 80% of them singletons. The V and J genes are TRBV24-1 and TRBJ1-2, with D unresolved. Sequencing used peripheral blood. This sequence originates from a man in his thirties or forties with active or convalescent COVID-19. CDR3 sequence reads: CAMAMGVVGYTF. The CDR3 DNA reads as TGTGCCATGGCGATGGGCGTAGTTGGCTACACCTTC.